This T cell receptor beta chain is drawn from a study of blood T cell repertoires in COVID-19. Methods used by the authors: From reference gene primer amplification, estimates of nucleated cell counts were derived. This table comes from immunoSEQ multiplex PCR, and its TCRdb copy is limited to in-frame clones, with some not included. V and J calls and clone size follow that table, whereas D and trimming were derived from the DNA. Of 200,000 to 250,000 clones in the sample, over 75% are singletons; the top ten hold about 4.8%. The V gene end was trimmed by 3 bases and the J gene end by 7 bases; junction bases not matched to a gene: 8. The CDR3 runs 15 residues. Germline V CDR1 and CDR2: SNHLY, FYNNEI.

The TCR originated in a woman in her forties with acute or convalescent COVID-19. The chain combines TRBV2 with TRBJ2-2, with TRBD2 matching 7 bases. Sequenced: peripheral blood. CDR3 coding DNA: TGTGCCAGCAGTGATCTGGCGGGGGACGTCGGGGAGCTGTTTTTT. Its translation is CASSDLAGDVGELFF.